This TCR beta chain was profiled in a study of control samples from healthy donors and cancer patients. The V end lost 2 bases, the J end lost 2 bases, and 6 bases lay between the germline ends. Germline assignment: CDR1 MRHNA and CDR2 SNTAGT. CDR3 length: 13 residues. TCRdb's table, derived via immunoSEQ multiplex PCR, lists solely in-frame clones and lacks some. This sample yields around 55,000 clones, of which roughly 95% are seen a single time; around 0.99% belongs to the top ten. Sequences were obtained from blood. This clonotype was sampled from a woman younger than 30 in good health. The chain is built from TRBV6-4 and TRBJ1-1; no definite D call. CDR3 residues: CASSDRANTEAFF. CDR3 sequence (DNA): TGTGCCAGCAGTGACAGGGCCAACACTGAAGCTTTCTTT.